These 14 T cell receptor beta chains originate from one sample sequenced in a study of T cell responses to AZD1222 COVID-19 vaccine. Here immunoSEQ multiplex PCR was the method, and the copy in TCRdb shows in-frame clones only, minus some. The table lists 99,000 or so clones, approximately 86% of them singletons. The sequencing used peripheral blood, collected 28 days after the second dose of the MenACWY control vaccine. The receptors come from an adult who received the MenACWY meningococcal vaccine as a control.

With regard to this clone: Its ends do not fully match the called genes, so a read error is possible. V is TRBV7-7 and J is TRBJ2-1; 9 bases match TRBD2. Germline V gives CDR1 SSHAT, CDR2 FNYEAQ (reference sequence). The CDR3 is 15 residues long. CDR3 sequence: CASSLGGGAINEQFF. The CDR3 coding sequence is TGTGCTAGCAGCTTAGGCGGGGGGGCGATCAATGAGCAGTTCTTC.

In its sample, this clone was seen once. Different DNA sequences within this sample yield the same CDR3. This chain connects TRBV5-5 to TRBJ1-6; D gene uncertain. Trimming removed 0 bases at V and 9 bases at J, with 13 bases between. The CDR3 consists of 15 residues. Per germline, CDR1 SGHKS and CDR2 YYEKEE (reference sequence). This CDR3 is CASSLDGDSGSPLHF. The CDR3 DNA reads TGTGCCAGCAGCTTGGACGGGGATTCGGGTTCACCCCTCCACTTT.

This rearrangement joins TRBV28 to TRBJ1-3, with D possibly matching TRBD1 (5 bases). Deletions cut 5 bases from V and 4 bases from J, with 24 bases between. Germline lookup yields CDR1 MDHEN and CDR2 SYDVKM. CDR3 size: 18 residues. CDR3 in DNA: TGTGCCAGCAGTCCATTAGGAATTGACAGAAGACCCGGAAACACCATATATTTT. It yields the protein CASSPLGIDRRPGNTIYF.

This chain joins TRBV6-6 and TRBJ1-5, with D tentatively TRBD1 (6 bases). The length of the CDR3 is 14 residues. CDR1 is MNHNY and CDR2 is SVGAGI in the germline V gene (reference sequence). The ends were cut back, 6 bases at V and 2 bases at J, with 11 bases in the middle. The CDR3 nucleotides are TGTGCCAGCAGAGGGGGAGGGGGCAATCAGCCCCAGCATTTT. It codes for CASRGGGGNQPQHF.

The J gene is TRBJ1-5, the V gene TRBV19, with D unclear. The CDR3 is 14 residues long. V was pared by 3 bases and J by 9 bases, with 15 bases between. The germline V gene encodes CDR1 LNHDA and CDR2 SQIVND (reference sequence). The CDR3 DNA is TGTGCCAGTAGTATTATCCAGGAAAAATGGCCCCAGCATTTT. It encodes CASSIIQEKWPQHF. The full variable domain, with the rest looked up from reference TRBV19 and TRBJ1-5, is DGGITQSPKYLFRKEGQNVTLSCEQNLNHDAMYWYRQDPGQGLRLIYYSQIVNDFQKGDIAEGYSVSREKKESFPLTVTSAQKNPTAFYLCASSIIQEKWPQHFGDGTRLSIL.

This chain connects TRBV18 to TRBJ1-2, with 7 bases lining up with TRBD1. J gave up 0 bases and V 5 bases, and 12 bases lay outside the gene matches. The CDR3 is made up of 17 amino acids. CDR1 and CDR2 (germline): KGHSH, LQKENI. CDR3 sequence reads: CASSSQTRDSPNYGYTF. For the CDR3, the DNA is TGTGCCAGCTCATCCCAGACGAGGGACAGCCCTAACTATGGCTACACCTTC.

This clone turned up a few times. This sequence joins TRBV2 and TRBJ1-5, with D tentatively TRBD1 (5 bases). Trimming removed 4 bases from V and 2 bases from J, with 6 bases in between. This CDR3 spans 13 amino acids. Germline loops: CDR1 SNHLY, CDR2 FYNNEI. As DNA, the CDR3 is TGTGCCAGCAGTGGGGGGGGCAATCAGCCCCAGCATTTT. It specifies CASSGGGNQPQHF.

This clone has a single count. The V gene is TRBV5-1, the J gene TRBJ1-1; D gene ambiguous. The length of the CDR3 is 14 residues. Germline CDR1 is SGHRS and CDR2 is YFSETQ. V lost 0 bases and J lost 1, with 7 bases in between. The CDR3 here is CASSLVKGNTEAFF. CDR3 DNA sequence: TGCGCCAGCAGCTTGGTTAAGGGGAACACTGAAGCTTTCTTT.

The CDR3 DNA follows: TGTGCCAGCAGCTTAGGCAGGGGGCGGACCCAGTACTTC. Its protein is CASSLGRGRTQYF. The rearrangement uses TRBV7-9 and TRBJ2-5, with 8 bases matching TRBD1. Germline V CDR1 and CDR2: SEHNR, FQNEAQ (reference sequence). This CDR3 spans 13 amino acids. Trimming removed 1 base from V and 7 bases from J; junction bases left unmatched: 2.

The chain is built from TRBV11-2 and TRBJ1-3; the D gene is possibly TRBD1 (5 bases). V was trimmed by 5 bases and J by 6 bases, leaving 20 bases between them. Germline V gene sequence: CDR1 SGHAT, CDR2 FQNNGV. The CDR3 length is 16 residues. DNA for the CDR3: TGTGCCAGCAGCGCATTCGGGGGGACTTATGAAAACACCATATATTTT. It encodes CASSAFGGTYENTIYF.

This chain uses TRBV18 with TRBJ2-1; TRBD1 aligns across 11 bases. The CDR3 totals 14 residues. V dropped 8 bases and J dropped 7; count of bases not matched to a gene: 7. The germline gives CDR1 KGHSH, CDR2 LQKENI. The CDR3 loop is CASEDRGLGNEQFF. CDR3 sequence (DNA): TGTGCCAGCGAGGACAGGGGGCTTGGGAATGAGCAGTTCTTC.

This chain uses TRBV7-2 with TRBJ1-2, with 7 bases identical to TRBD1. This CDR3 contains 13 residues. J was trimmed by 4 bases and V by 2 bases; bases with no gene match: 1. Germline CDR1 and CDR2: SGHTA and FQGNSA. CDR3 coding DNA: TGTGCCAGCAGCTTAAACAGGGGCTATGGCTACACCTTC. Translating it yields CASSLNRGYGYTF.

V is TRBV5-1 and J is TRBJ2-3; D might be TRBD2 (5 bases). The CDR3 contains 13 residues. V lost 4 bases and J 5 bases, leaving 11 bases between the germline ends. Germline CDR1 is SGHRS and CDR2 is YFSETQ. The CDR3 sequence: CASSREIVDTQYF. DNA of the CDR3: TGCGCCAGCAGCCGGGAAATAGTAGATACGCAGTATTTT.

The chain carries TRBV15 and TRBJ1-2; 7 positions match TRBD1. The CDR3 covers 15 residues. Germline assignment: CDR1 LNHNV and CDR2 YYDKDF (reference sequence). Losses at the gene ends were 0 bases for V and 4 bases for J; bases not matched to a gene: 5. The CDR3 protein is CATSRERTGTYGYTF. The CDR3 region has the DNA TGTGCCACCAGCAGAGAGAGGACAGGCACCTATGGCTACACCTTC.